These T cell receptor beta chains were read from a single sample in a study of naive and memory T cell subsets. TCRdb called the UMI-ligation and nested PCR reads again in MiXCR, with one record for every CDR3 protein. The table has 100,000 or so distinct CDR3 sequences, about 7% seen once; the top ten hold around 1.6%. Material for sequencing was central memory CD4+ T cells from blood. These receptors came from a human donor in good health. CDR3s include the opening cysteine and the closing phenylalanine or tryptophan. A D gene is named only where the DNA matches it firmly. A clone size is listed for some rows: how often the clone was seen (once, few, many), or a class if it is expanded.

D	length	J	size	V	DNA	CDR3
TRBD1	15	TRBJ1-2	many	TRBV12-3/TRBV12-4	TGTGCCAGCAGTCAAAGGACAGGGGCCCACTATGGCTACACCTTC	CASSQRTGAHYGYTF
TRBD1	15	TRBJ1-1	many	TRBV18	TGTGCCAGCTCACAACAGGGGTCAGGCTACACTGAAGCTTTCTTT	CASSQQGSGYTEAFF
TRBD1	15	TRBJ1-3	NA	TRBV20-1	TGCAGTGCGGATGCCGGACAGGGGTATGGAAACACCATATATTTT	CSADAGQGYGNTIYF
NA	15	TRBJ2-3	NA	TRBV11-3	TGTGCCAGCAGCCCGCAGGGAAGTGGCACAGATACGCAGTATTTT	CASSPQGSGTDTQYF
NA	14	TRBJ2-1	many	TRBV6-2/TRBV6-3	TGTGCCAGTCGGTCCGGTGACAGTTACAATGAGCAATTCTTC	CASRSGDSYNEQFF
NA	11	TRBJ1-1	many	TRBV29-1	TGCAGCGTTGGGTATGGCACTGAAGCTTTCTTT	CSVGYGTEAFF
NA	15	TRBJ2-1	NA	TRBV18	TGTGCCAGCTCACCGAGACAGTACTCCTACAATGAGCAGTTCTTC	CASSPRQYSYNEQFF
TRBD1	15	TRBJ1-3	many	TRBV5-4	TGTGCCAGCAGCCGGACAGGGACGGAAGGAAACACCATATATTTT	CASSRTGTEGNTIYF
NA	14	TRBJ2-3	NA	TRBV30	TGTGCCTGGAGTTTTAGCATCCGCACAGATACGCAGTATTTT	CAWSFSIRTDTQYF
TRBD2	14	TRBJ2-1	many	TRBV6-2/TRBV6-3	TGTGCCGCAAAGCGGGGGGGCTCGGGGAATGAGCAGTTCTTC	CAAKRGGSGNEQFF
TRBD1	15	TRBJ1-6	many	TRBV5-1	TGCGCCAGCAGCGCCCTACAGGGGTTGGGTTCACCCCTCCACTTT	CASSALQGLGSPLHF
NA	16	TRBJ1-5	NA	TRBV12-3/TRBV12-4	TGTGCCAGCAGTTCCGGCATCTCAAAAGGCAATCAGCCCCAGCATTTT	CASSSGISKGNQPQHF
NA	16	TRBJ2-7	NA	TRBV5-1	TGCGCCAGCAGCAAGGTCTCGAGGGACGGAGGATACGAGCAGTACTTC	CASSKVSRDGGYEQYF
NA	12	TRBJ2-5	few	TRBV18	TGTGCCAGCTCACCTGGGAGGGAGACCCAGTACTTC	CASSPGRETQYF
TRBD2	15	TRBJ2-1	few	TRBV7-6	TGTGCCAGCAGCTTAAGGACTAGCGGGAGCGGTGAGCAGTTCTTC	CASSLRTSGSGEQFF
NA	18	TRBJ1-6	NA	TRBV7-2	TGTGCCAGCAGCTTCTTAAAGTCGGGGCTGGGGGGCAATTCACCCCTCCACTTT	CASSFLKSGLGGNSPLHF
NA	14	TRBJ1-1	many	TRBV6-2/TRBV6-3	TGTGCCAGCAGTACCTCCACGGGGATCACTGAAGCTTTCTTT	CASSTSTGITEAFF
NA	15	TRBJ1-5	many	TRBV5-1	TGCGCCAGCAGCTCGGAGGGCACGGGGAATCAGCCCCAGCATTTT	CASSSEGTGNQPQHF
NA	14	TRBJ1-3	few	TRBV9	TGTGCCAGCAGCGCCGGGACGGCTGGAAACACCATATATTTT	CASSAGTAGNTIYF
TRBD1	16	TRBJ2-7	NA	TRBV7-2	TGTGCCAGCAGCTCCAACGGACAGGGGGGACTCTACGAGCAGTACTTC	CASSSNGQGGLYEQYF
NA	11	TRBJ2-5	NA	TRBV12-3/TRBV12-4	TGTGCCAGCGCCCTTATAGAGACCCAGTACTTC	CASALIETQYF
NA	12	TRBJ2-5	NA	TRBV5-4	TGTGCCAGCAGCCCCTCCGGGGAGACCCAGTACTTC	CASSPSGETQYF
NA	15	TRBJ2-5	many	TRBV5-1	TGCGCCAGCGCCATTTCCGGCAGCAAACCGGAGACCCAGTACTTC	CASAISGSKPETQYF
NA	10	TRBJ1-2	many	TRBV28	TGTGCCAGCAGGGGGGATGGCTACACCTTC	CASRGDGYTF
NA	15	TRBJ1-6	many	TRBV30	TGTGCCTCGACTACAGGGAACTCTGTCGCTTCACCCCTCCACTTT	CASTTGNSVASPLHF
TRBD1	17	TRBJ2-5	many	TRBV10-3	TGTGCCATCAGTGAGTCAGATACAGGGACAGGGCAAGAGACCCAGTACTTC	CAISESDTGTGQETQYF
TRBD1	15	TRBJ2-7	few	TRBV7-9	TGTGCCAGCAGCTTACGCCAGACAGGGACCTACGAGCAGTACTTC	CASSLRQTGTYEQYF
NA	13	TRBJ1-5	many	TRBV4-3	TGCGCCAGCAGCCAAGATTTCAGCCAGCCCCAGCATTTT	CASSQDFSQPQHF
NA	11	TRBJ2-7	NA	TRBV10-3	TGTGCCATCAGTCTCGACCGAGAGCAGTACTTC	CAISLDREQYF